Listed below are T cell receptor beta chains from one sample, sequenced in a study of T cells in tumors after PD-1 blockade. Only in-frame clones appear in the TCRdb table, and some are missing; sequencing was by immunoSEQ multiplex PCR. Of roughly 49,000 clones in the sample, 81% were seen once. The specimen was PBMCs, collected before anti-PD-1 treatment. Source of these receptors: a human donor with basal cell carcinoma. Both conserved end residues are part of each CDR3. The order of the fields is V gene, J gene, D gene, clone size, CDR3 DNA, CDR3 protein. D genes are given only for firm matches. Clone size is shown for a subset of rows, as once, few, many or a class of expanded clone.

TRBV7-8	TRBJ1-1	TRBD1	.	TGTGCCAGCAGCCTTCGACAGGGCAACACTGAAGCTTTCTTT	CASSLRQGNTEAFF
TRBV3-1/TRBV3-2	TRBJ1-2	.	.	TGTGCCAGCAGCCCTAAGAGTACAAAGCAAGGCTACACCTTC	CASSPKSTKQGYTF
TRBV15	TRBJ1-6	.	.	TGTGCCACCAGCAGAGATCGGGCAGAAGCCTATAATTCACCCCTCCACTTT	CATSRDRAEAYNSPLHF
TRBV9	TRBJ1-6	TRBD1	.	TGTGCCAGCAGCCTTACAGGGGCGGATTCACCCCTCCACTTT	CASSLTGADSPLHF
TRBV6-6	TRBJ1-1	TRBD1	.	TGTGCCAGCAGAAAAGCACAGGGGGCGGACACTGAAGCTTTCTTT	CASRKAQGADTEAFF
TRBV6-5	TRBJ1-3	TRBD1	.	TGTGCCAGCAGAGCAGGGGGCTCCTCTGGAAACACCATATATTTT	CASRAGGSSGNTIYF
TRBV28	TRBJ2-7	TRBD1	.	TGTGCCAGCAGCCCACATATCCCGGGACAGGGAGGCGAGCAGTACTTC	CASSPHIPGQGGEQYF
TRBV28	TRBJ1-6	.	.	TGTGCCAGCAGTTCCTGGGGGGGCTATAATTCACCCCTCCACTTT	CASSSWGGYNSPLHF
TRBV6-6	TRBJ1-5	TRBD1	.	TGTGCCAGCAGTTACTCGGGACAGGGACCAAATCAGCCCCAGCATTTT	CASSYSGQGPNQPQHF
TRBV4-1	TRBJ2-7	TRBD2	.	TGCGCCAGCAGCCAAGCCCCCGGACTAGCGGGGGCCGCGAAGTACTTC	CASSQAPGLAGAAKYF
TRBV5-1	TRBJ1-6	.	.	TGCGCCAGCAGCTTGGATGGGGGACCAAATTCACCCCTCCACTTT	CASSLDGGPNSPLHF
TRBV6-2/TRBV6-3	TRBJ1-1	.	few	TGTGCCAGCAGTTACTGGGCGACAGGACGGAGGACTGAAGCTTTCTTT	CASSYWATGRRTEAFF
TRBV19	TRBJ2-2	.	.	TGTGCCAGTAGCCCCGGGACCCCGGGGCTGTTTTTT	CASSPGTPGLFF
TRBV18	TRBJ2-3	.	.	TGTGCCAGCTCACCACCATCGGAGAGCACAGATACGCAGTATTTT	CASSPPSESTDTQYF
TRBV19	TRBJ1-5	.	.	TGTGCCAGTAGAACCGGGGGGACCGCACTCAATCAGCCCCAGCATTTT	CASRTGGTALNQPQHF
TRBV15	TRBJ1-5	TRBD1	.	TGTGCCACCAGCAGAGATACAGGGGACCAGCCCCAGCATTTT	CATSRDTGDQPQHF
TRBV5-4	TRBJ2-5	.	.	TGTGCCAGCAGCCAGGGACTTGAAGAGACCCAGTACTTC	CASSQGLEETQYF
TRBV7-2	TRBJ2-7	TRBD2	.	TGTGCCAGCAGCACAGATAGCGGGGATCCCTACGAGCAGTACTTC	CASSTDSGDPYEQYF
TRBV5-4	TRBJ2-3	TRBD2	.	TGTGCCAGCAGTTGGACTAGCGGTTTTAGCACAGATACGCAGTATTTT	CASSWTSGFSTDTQYF
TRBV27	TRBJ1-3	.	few	TGTGCCAGCAGCCCACATAACTCTGGAAACACCATATATTTT	CASSPHNSGNTIYF
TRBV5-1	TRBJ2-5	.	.	TGCGCCAGCAGGCTGACAGACCAAGAGACCCAGTACTTC	CASRLTDQETQYF
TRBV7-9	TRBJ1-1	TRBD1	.	TGTGCCAGCAGCTTAGGGGACAGGGGGTCGACTGAAGCTTTCTTT	CASSLGDRGSTEAFF
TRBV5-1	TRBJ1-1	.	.	TGCGCCAGCAGCCCAGGGTTCATGAACACTGAAGCTTTCTTT	CASSPGFMNTEAFF
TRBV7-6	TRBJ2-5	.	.	TGTGCCAGCAGCCCCGGGCACGGGTACCAAGAGACCCAGTACTTC	CASSPGHGYQETQYF
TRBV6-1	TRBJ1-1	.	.	TGTGCCAGCATTTTCCAAGGTTACACTGAAGCTTTCTTT	CASIFQGYTEAFF
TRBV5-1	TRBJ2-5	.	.	TGCGCCAGCAGCTTGGGGGGCCAGGGCTTGGAGACCCAGTACTTC	CASSLGGQGLETQYF
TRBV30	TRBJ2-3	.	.	TGTGCCTGGAGTGTACAGAGATCCTTCTCAGATACGCAGTATTTT	CAWSVQRSFSDTQYF
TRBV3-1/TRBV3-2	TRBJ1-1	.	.	TGTGCCAGCAGCCAAGGGTCCAGGCCCATGAACACTGAAGCTTTCTTT	CASSQGSRPMNTEAFF
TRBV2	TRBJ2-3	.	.	TGTGCCAGCAGTGAAGCGGAGGGGCGGAGCACAGATACGCAGTATTTT	CASSEAEGRSTDTQYF
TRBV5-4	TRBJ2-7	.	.	TGTGCCAGCAGCTTGGCCGGCGGGACCTCCTACGAGCAGTACTTC	CASSLAGGTSYEQYF
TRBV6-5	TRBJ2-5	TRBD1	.	TGTGCCAGCAGCCTCGGGACAGGTCAAGAGACCCAGTACTTC	CASSLGTGQETQYF
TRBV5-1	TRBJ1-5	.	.	TGCGCCAGCAGCCCTGGACAGAGCAATCAGCCCCAGCATTTT	CASSPGQSNQPQHF
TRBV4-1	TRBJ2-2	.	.	TGCGCCAGCAGTAAGATCGGGGGGCAGCGGGGCTCCGGGGAGCTGTTTTTT	CASSKIGGQRGSGELFF
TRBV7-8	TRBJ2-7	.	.	TGTGCCAGCAGCTTACCACCCGGGGCTTACCGGGGGGAGCAGTACTTC	CASSLPPGAYRGEQYF
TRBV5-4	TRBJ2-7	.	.	TGTGCCAGCAGCGATAGGCGGGACGCCGGCTCCTACGAGCAGTACTTC	CASSDRRDAGSYEQYF
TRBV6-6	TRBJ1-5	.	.	TGTGCCAGCAGTCCTTGGGGGGATAGCAATCAGCCCCAGCATTTT	CASSPWGDSNQPQHF
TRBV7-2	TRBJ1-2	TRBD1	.	TGTGCCAGCAGCTGGGAACAGGGGCGATATGGCTACACCTTC	CASSWEQGRYGYTF
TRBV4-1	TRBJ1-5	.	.	TGCGCCAGCAGCCAAGATCAGGCTCGGGGGCCCCCGCATTTT	CASSQDQARGPPHF
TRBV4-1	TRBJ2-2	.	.	TGCGCCAGCAGCCAAGCGATCCCAGGGGGAGGGGCCGGGGAGCTGTTTTTT	CASSQAIPGGGAGELFF
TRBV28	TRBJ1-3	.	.	TGTGCCAGCAGTCCAGCAACGACTTCTGGAAACACCATATATTTT	CASSPATTSGNTIYF
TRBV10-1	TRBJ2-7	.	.	TGCGCCAGCAGTGAGCGGCAGGGCGGGGTCTACGAGCAGTACTTC	CASSERQGGVYEQYF
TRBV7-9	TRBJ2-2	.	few	TGTGCCAGCCTGCGGACGGGGAACACCGGGGAGCTGTTTTTT	CASLRTGNTGELFF
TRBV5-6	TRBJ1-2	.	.	TGTGCCAGCAGCACGACAAGAGTCAATAACTATGGCTACACCTTC	CASSTTRVNNYGYTF
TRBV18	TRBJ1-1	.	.	TGTGCCAGCTCACCGGTGGGGCAAATGAACACTGAAGCTTTCTTT	CASSPVGQMNTEAFF
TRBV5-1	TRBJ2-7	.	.	TGCGCCAGCAGGCTGGGGGGGCCTTTCTACGAGCAGTACTTC	CASRLGGPFYEQYF
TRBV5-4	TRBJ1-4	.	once	TGTGCCAGCAGCCTACGATCACAGGGAAGAGGAAATGAAAAACTGTTTTTT	CASSLRSQGRGNEKLFF
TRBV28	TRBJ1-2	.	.	TGTGCCAGCAGTTTGGTGGGACCGCCAGACGGCTACACCTTC	CASSLVGPPDGYTF
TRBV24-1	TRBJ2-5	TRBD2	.	TGTGCCACCAGTGATGGGACTAGCGGGGGGGATTTAGAGACCCAGTACTTC	CATSDGTSGGDLETQYF
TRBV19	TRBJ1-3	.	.	TGTGCCAGTAGTACGCAGGGGAATGGAAACACCATATATTTT	CASSTQGNGNTIYF
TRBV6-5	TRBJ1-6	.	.	TGTGCCAGCAGACCAAGTTCAGGGGTAGGTTCACCCCTCCACTTT	CASRPSSGVGSPLHF
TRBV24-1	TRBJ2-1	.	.	TGTGCCACCAGTGACACTAGAACCCGTCGGGGTGAGCAGTTCTTC	CATSDTRTRRGEQFF
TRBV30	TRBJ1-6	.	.	TGTGCCTGGAGAAATCTTGTTGGCCAGGGTAATTCACCCCTCCACTTT	CAWRNLVGQGNSPLHF
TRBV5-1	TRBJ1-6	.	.	TGCGCCAGCAGCTTGGAGGGACGGATTAATTCACCCCTCCACTTT	CASSLEGRINSPLHF
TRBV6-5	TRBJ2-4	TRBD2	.	TGTGCCAGCAGTTACTCCGAGCGGGGGCCAAAAAACATTCAGTACTTC	CASSYSERGPKNIQYF
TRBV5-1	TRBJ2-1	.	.	TGCGCCAGCAGCTCCCAGGACAGAGCCTACAATGAGCAGTTCTTC	CASSSQDRAYNEQFF